Shown below are 18 T cell receptor beta chains from a single sample sequenced in a study of blood T cell repertoires in COVID-19. Data came from immunoSEQ multiplex PCR; TCRdb stores just in-frame clones and leaves some out. In the table there are 200,000 to 300,000 clones, approximately 88% of which are singletons. Source material: PBMCs or T cells enriched from blood (not recorded which). The receptors here all came from a woman aged 40 to 55 with acute COVID-19.

The J gene is TRBJ2-5, the V gene TRBV4-1; possible D gene TRBD1, 5 bases. The CDR3 contains 14 residues. With 1 base removed from V and 4 bases from J, the gap between germline ends came to 10 bases. CDR1 MGHRA and CDR2 YSYEKL come from the germline V gene. The CDR3 DNA is TGCGCCAGCAGCCAAGTTCCTGGGGCAGAGACCCAGTACTTC. Amino acid sequence: CASSQVPGAETQYF.

This chain joins TRBV14 and TRBJ2-1; D might be TRBD2 (6 bases). V lost 1 base and J lost 5, with 18 bases in between. Germline V gene sequence: CDR1 SGHDN, CDR2 FVKESK. The CDR3 totals 17 residues. CDR3 in amino acids: CASSQVWGGPRDNEQFF. As DNA, the CDR3 is TGTGCCAGCAGCCAAGTGTGGGGAGGCCCCAGGGACAATGAGCAGTTCTTC.

The chain combines TRBV28 with TRBJ2-7; 9 bases agree with TRBD1. The V and J ends lost 8 bases and 5 bases, in that order; junction bases with no gene match: 13. The CDR3 consists of 15 residues. Germline lookup yields CDR1 MDHEN and CDR2 SYDVKM. CDR3 amino acids: CASGSSGTGSHEQYF. As DNA, the CDR3 is TGTGCCAGCGGCTCATCCGGGACAGGGTCCCACGAGCAGTACTTC.

The chain recombines TRBV10-3 with TRBJ2-6; 8 bases line up with TRBD1. Unmatched junction bases numbered 8, after V lost 10 bases and J lost 0 bases. The CDR3 has 16 amino acids. Germline values: CDR1 ENHRY, CDR2 SYGVKD. The chain's CDR3 is CATGQGAISGANVLTF. In DNA, the CDR3 is TGTGCCACCGGACAGGGTGCCATCTCTGGGGCCAACGTCCTGACTTTC.

This clone has just a few counts. CDR3 residues: CASSLKRLGDTEAFF. The CDR3 DNA reads as TGTGCCAGCAGCTTAAAACGGCTGGGAGACACTGAAGCTTTCTTT. This chain connects TRBV7-3 to TRBJ1-1; D is uncertain. Per germline, CDR1 SGHTA and CDR2 FQGTGA. The CDR3 runs 15 residues. Trimming removed 1 base at V and 3 bases at J, with 12 bases between.

This chain joins TRBV5-1 and TRBJ2-1; D not certain. Trimming removed 1 base at V and 5 bases at J, with 7 bases between. The CDR3 loop spans 13 amino acids. Per germline, CDR1 SGHRS and CDR2 YFSETQ. The CDR3 sequence is CASSLQANNEQFF. The DNA for the CDR3 is TGCGCCAGCAGCTTGCAGGCGAACAATGAGCAGTTCTTC.

The chain employs TRBV15 and TRBJ1-1; D is undetermined. Germline V gene sequence: CDR1 LNHNV, CDR2 YYDKDF (reference sequence). This CDR3 comprises 12 residues. Deletions cut 8 bases from V and 1 base from J, with 8 bases between. CDR3 bases: TGTGCCACCCAGGATTGGAACACTGAAGCTTTCTTT. Encoded protein: CATQDWNTEAFF. Full variable domain (rest looked up from reference TRBV15 and TRBJ1-1): DAMVIQNPRYQVTQFGKPVTLSCSQTLNHNVMYWYQQKSSQAPKLLFHYYDKDFNNEADTPDNFQSRRPNTSFCFLDIRSPGLGDTAMYLCATQDWNTEAFFGQGTRLTVV.

The chain has TRBV10-2 and TRBJ1-5; maybe TRBD1 (6 bases). This CDR3 spans 12 amino acids. Germline CDR1 reads WSHSY; CDR2 reads SAAADI. V lost 8 bases and J lost 8, with 13 bases in between. The CDR3: CASCRGAEPQHF. The DNA of the CDR3 is TGCGCCAGCTGTCGGGGGGCAGAGCCCCAGCATTTT.

The V gene is TRBV18, the J gene TRBJ2-1; D might be TRBD2 (5 bases). V was trimmed by 3 bases and J by 1 base, leaving 7 bases between them. Germline CDR1 and CDR2: KGHSH and LQKENI. This CDR3 contains 14 residues. CDR3 sequence reads: CASSPGESYNEQFF. The CDR3 region has the DNA TGTGCCAGCTCACCCGGGGAATCCTACAATGAGCAGTTCTTC.

The chain combines TRBV19 with TRBJ2-7, with D perhaps TRBD1 (6 bases). The ends were cut back, 1 base at V and 7 bases at J, with 11 bases in the middle. Germline V CDR1 and CDR2: LNHDA, SQIVND (reference sequence). This CDR3 spans 13 amino acids. The CDR3 here is CASSIVPGQEQYV. The CDR3 DNA follows: TGTGCCAGTAGTATAGTTCCCGGACAGGAGCAGTACGTC.

This sequence joins TRBV24-1 and TRBJ1-2; 9 bases map to TRBD1. Germline V CDR1 and CDR2: KGHDR, SFDVKD. J lost 5 bases, V lost 3 bases, and 6 bases had no gene match. CDR3 length equals 15 residues. DNA of the CDR3: TGTGCCACCAGTGATGGGACAGGGACTGGATATGGCTACACCTTC. Its protein product is CATSDGTGTGYGYTF.

The rearrangement uses TRBV29-1 and TRBJ1-2; D is uncertain. The CDR3 is made up of 13 amino acids. CDR1 and CDR2 from the germline V gene are SQVTM and ANQGSEA. Trimming pared 4 bases from V and 7 bases from J, leaving 16 bases between. CDR3 loop: CSVAGSTWSGYTF. As DNA, the CDR3 is TGCAGCGTTGCCGGGTCCACATGGAGTGGCTACACCTTC.

The rearrangement uses TRBV11-2 and TRBJ1-3, with a tentative D call TRBD1 (6 bases). V was cut by 5 bases and J by 4 bases, with 18 bases left in between. This CDR3 region has 16 residues. Germline assignment: CDR1 SGHAT and CDR2 FQNNGV. For the CDR3, the DNA is TGTGCCAGCAGCGCCACAATAACAGGGAGCGGAAACACCATATATTTT. Protein sequence: CASSATITGSGNTIYF.

The chain couples TRBV19 to TRBJ2-5; 9 bases are shared with TRBD2. V shed 4 bases, J shed 5 bases, and the junction held 11 bases outside the gene matches. The CDR3 extends over 16 amino acids. Germline loops: CDR1 LNHDA, CDR2 SQIVND (reference sequence). In DNA form, the CDR3 reads TGTGCCAGTAGTAAAACTTTAGCGGGAGCGGGGGAGACCCAGTACTTC. This encodes CASSKTLAGAGETQYF.

This clone showed up just once. Sequence at one end of the junction differs from germline and may be a read error. The CDR3 is CASSPGTSGSYEQFF. The CDR3 coding sequence is TGTGCTAGCAGCCCCGGGACTAGCGGGAGTTATGAGCAGTTCTTC. The chain combines TRBV7-7 with TRBJ2-1; 14 nucleotides agree with TRBD2. This CDR3 spans 15 amino acids. Germline V lookup: CDR1 SSHAT, CDR2 FNYEAQ (reference sequence).

Only one count was recorded for this clone. J is TRBJ2-5 and V is TRBV6-4; D gene ambiguous. Germline V gene data show CDR1 as MRHNA and CDR2 as SNTAGT. V lost 2 bases, J lost 4 bases, and 8 bases lay in between. CDR3 length: 13 amino acids. The DNA of the CDR3 is TGTGCCAGCAGTGACGCTCTAGGAGAGACCCAGTACTTC. Translating gives CASSDALGETQYF.

The rearrangement uses TRBV27 and TRBJ2-5; the D gene is possibly TRBD1 (6 bases). Germline V gene sequence: CDR1 MNHEY, CDR2 SMNVEV (reference sequence). V dropped 6 bases and J dropped 5 bases, with 22 bases sitting between them. This CDR3 comprises 16 residues. CDR3 in amino acids: CASRKAADPRGETQYF. CDR3 sequence (DNA): TGTGCCAGCAGAAAGGCGGCGGACCCGAGGGGGGAGACCCAGTACTTC.

The rearrangement links TRBV9 to TRBJ2-7; the match to TRBD1 covers 9 bases. The J segment lost 6 bases and the V segment lost 1 base, leaving 11 bases of the junction unmatched. This CDR3 comprises 16 residues. CDR1 is SGDLS, CDR2 YYNGEE, per germline. In DNA form, the CDR3 reads TGTGCCAGCAGCGTAAAGGACAGGGGTTCTACGGGCGAGCAGTACTTC. Its translation: CASSVKDRGSTGEQYF.